Below, 17 T cell receptor beta chains from the same sample are listed, as sequenced in a study of T-cell reconstitution after alpha-beta-depleted transplantation in children. Construction of the TCRbeta library involved unique molecular identifiers. TCRdb reanalysed the PCR reads using MiXCR and keeps one entry per CDR3 protein. The sample carries hundreds of thousands of distinct CDR3 sequences, approximately 30% recorded once. The sequenced sample was PBMCs from the stem cell graft donor, obtained from the stem cell graft. Receptor source: a human donor who donated a stem cell graft to a child with aplastic anemia.

This clonotype was seen a handful of times. The chain uses TRBV5-4 and TRBJ2-1, with 7 bases aligning to TRBD1. CDR1 and CDR2 (germline): SGHNT, YYREEE (reference sequence). This CDR3 region has 16 residues. V lost 0 bases and J lost 8; bases outside the gene matches: 11. The CDR3 coding sequence is TGTGCCAGCAGCTTGGACCCAGGGGGAAGTCGGGATGAGCAGTTCTTC. Its protein product is CASSLDPGGSRDEQFF.

The chain uses TRBV5-1 and TRBJ1-1; TRBD1 matches 7 bases. Trimming removed 4 bases from V and 3 bases from J; junction bases left unmatched: 6. CDR1 SGHRS and CDR2 YFSETQ come from the germline V gene. This CDR3 has 14 residues. CDR3 DNA sequence: TGCGCCAGCAGCCCTGGGGACAGCTACACTGAAGCTTTCTTT. It specifies CASSPGDSYTEAFF.

The rearrangement links TRBV30 to TRBJ1-3; D might be TRBD1 (5 bases). V was pared by 1 base and J by 0 bases, with 10 bases between. Germline CDR1 and CDR2: GTSNPN and SVGIG (reference sequence). The CDR3 has 15 amino acids. The CDR3 is CAWSEGHLSGNTIYF. The CDR3 bases are TGTGCCTGGAGTGAAGGACACCTCTCTGGAAACACCATATATTTT.

This clonotype was seen a handful of times. This chain uses TRBV5-6 with TRBJ2-3; 10 positions match TRBD2. The germline V gene encodes CDR1 SGHDT and CDR2 YYEEEE. Trimming removed 4 bases from V and 4 bases from J; junction bases left unmatched: 9. CDR3 length: 16 residues. CDR3 amino acids: CASSGGLAGEADTQYF. CDR3 DNA: TGTGCCAGCAGCGGTGGGCTAGCGGGAGAGGCAGATACGCAGTATTTT.

This chain connects TRBV4-3 to TRBJ2-1; tentatively, D is TRBD2 (5 bases). The CDR3 is 13 residues long. The V end lost 0 bases, the J end lost 8 bases, and 8 bases lay between the germline ends. Per the germline V gene, CDR1 is LGHNA and CDR2 is YSLEER. The CDR3 nucleotides read TGCGCCAGCAGCCAAGATCGGGGATATGAGCAGTTCTTC. The encoded protein is CASSQDRGYEQFF.

The rearrangement links TRBV7-8 to TRBJ2-4; maybe TRBD2 (6 bases). V lost 0 bases and J 8 bases, leaving 11 bases between the germline ends. This CDR3 is built from 14 residues. Germline V gives CDR1 SGHVS, CDR2 FQNEAQ. CDR3 coding DNA: TGTGCCAGCAGCTTAGCTCCAAGCGGGCACATTCAGTACTTC. Protein sequence: CASSLAPSGHIQYF.

The gene calls are TRBV5-1 and TRBJ2-2; D might be TRBD1 or TRBD2, each matching 5 bases. From germline, CDR1 is SGHRS and CDR2 YFSETQ. The CDR3 has 15 residues. V gave up 3 bases and J gave up 0 bases, with 9 bases separating them. The CDR3 reads CASSWDVTNTGELFF. The CDR3 nucleotides are TGCGCCAGCAGCTGGGACGTTACGAACACCGGGGAGCTGTTTTTT.

The rearrangement joins TRBV18 to TRBJ2-7, with TRBD1 matching over 8 bases. Per the germline V gene, CDR1 is KGHSH and CDR2 is LQKENI. V gave up 3 bases and J gave up 7 bases; unmatched junction bases: 8. The CDR3 length is 14 residues. The CDR3 DNA reads as TGTGCCAGCTCACCTCGGGACAGGCCTGAGGAGCAGTACGTC. As protein: CASSPRDRPEEQYV.

This clonotype has a single count. The chain recombines TRBV11-2 with TRBJ2-2; a possible D gene is TRBD2 (6 bases). The CDR3 is 18 amino acids. From germline, CDR1 is SGHAT and CDR2 FQNNGV. Deletions cut 0 bases from V and 5 bases from J, with 19 bases between. CDR3 residues: CASSLELWGEASTGELFF. CDR3 sequence (DNA): TGTGCCAGCAGCTTAGAACTATGGGGGGAGGCGAGTACCGGGGAGCTGTTTTTT.

This clonotype came up a few times. V and J are TRBV10-3 and TRBJ1-5, with D possibly matching TRBD1 (5 bases). The germline CDR1 and CDR2 sequences are ENHRY and SYGVKD. This CDR3 spans 14 amino acids. V was trimmed by 4 bases and J by 5 bases, leaving 12 bases between them. CDR3 sequence (DNA): TGTGCCATCAGTGGGGCGGGGGATGATCAGCCCCAGCATTTT. Its translation: CAISGAGDDQPQHF.

The genes are TRBV20-1 and TRBJ2-1; 12 nucleotides agree with TRBD2. Per the germline V gene, CDR1 is DFQATT and CDR2 is SNEGSKA (reference sequence). With 6 bases clipped from V and 2 bases from J, the junction kept 8 bases outside the gene matches. This CDR3 is built from 16 residues. The CDR3, as DNA: TGCAGTGCCCTGACCCTAGCGGGAGGGACCTACAATGAGCAGTTCTTC. It translates to CSALTLAGGTYNEQFF.

About this clonotype itself: Its ends do not fully match the called genes, so a read error is possible. The rearrangement joins TRBV5-6 to TRBJ2-1; D unresolved. The CDR3 length is 15 residues. From germline, CDR1 is SGHDT and CDR2 YYEEEE. The CDR3 region is CASGFRELTYNEQFF. For the CDR3, the DNA is TGTGCCAGCGGCTTTCGAGAGTTGACCTACAATGAGCAGTTCTTC.

The sample holds one count of this clonotype. V usage is TRBV3-1 and J usage is TRBJ1-3; no definite D call. The CDR3 covers 17 residues. Germline CDR1 LGHDT, CDR2 YNNKEL (reference sequence). Trimming removed 1 base at V and 2 bases at J, with 15 bases between. CDR3 DNA sequence: TGTGCCAGCAGCCAAGGCTTCGTGGTATTGGCTGGAAACACCATATATTTT. Translated, it gives CASSQGFVVLAGNTIYF. Combining the CDR3 with reference TRBV3-1 and TRBJ1-3 gives the whole variable domain DTAVSQTPKYLVTQMGNDKSIKCEQNLGHDTMYWYKQDSKKFLKIMFSYNNKELIINETVPNRFSPKSPDKAHLNLHINSLELGDSAVYFCASSQGFVVLAGNTIYFGEGSWLTVV.

J is TRBJ2-3 and V is TRBV20-1; 7 nucleotides agree with TRBD2. V dropped 4 bases and J dropped 1; count of bases not matched to a gene: 11. The CDR3 contains 16 residues. Germline lookup yields CDR1 DFQATT and CDR2 SNEGSKA (reference sequence). The CDR3 sequence: CSANSWAGARTDTQYF. Here the CDR3 DNA reads TGCAGTGCTAATAGTTGGGCGGGAGCCCGCACAGATACGCAGTATTTT.

This clonotype was observed at least ten times. This chain links TRBV12-3 or TRBV12-4 with TRBJ1-3; D remains ambiguous. Trimming shortened V by 3 bases and J by 0 bases, and 3 bases separated the two germline ends. This CDR3 comprises 13 residues. CDR3 in DNA: TGTGCCAGCAGTTTGAACTCTGGAAACACCATATATTTT. This codes for CASSLNSGNTIYF.

This clonotype has just a few counts. The chain employs TRBV6-1 and TRBJ2-7; 14 bases match TRBD2. The CDR3 is 15 amino acids. J gave up 10 bases and V 3 bases, and 8 bases lay outside the gene matches. The germline gives CDR1 MNHNS, CDR2 SASEGT. The CDR3 coding sequence is TGTGCCAGCAGTGACCCGGGACTAGCGGGAGTGGATCAGTACGTC. Encoded protein: CASSDPGLAGVDQYV.

The rearrangement joins TRBV20-1 to TRBJ2-2, with no clear D. Germline V gives CDR1 DFQATT, CDR2 SNEGSKA (reference sequence). Trimming left V 2 bases short and J 6 bases short, with 10 bases between. The CDR3 contains 13 residues. In DNA, the CDR3 is TGCAGTGCTAGATCAAAAGTCGCCGGGGAGCTGTTTTTT. It translates to CSARSKVAGELFF.